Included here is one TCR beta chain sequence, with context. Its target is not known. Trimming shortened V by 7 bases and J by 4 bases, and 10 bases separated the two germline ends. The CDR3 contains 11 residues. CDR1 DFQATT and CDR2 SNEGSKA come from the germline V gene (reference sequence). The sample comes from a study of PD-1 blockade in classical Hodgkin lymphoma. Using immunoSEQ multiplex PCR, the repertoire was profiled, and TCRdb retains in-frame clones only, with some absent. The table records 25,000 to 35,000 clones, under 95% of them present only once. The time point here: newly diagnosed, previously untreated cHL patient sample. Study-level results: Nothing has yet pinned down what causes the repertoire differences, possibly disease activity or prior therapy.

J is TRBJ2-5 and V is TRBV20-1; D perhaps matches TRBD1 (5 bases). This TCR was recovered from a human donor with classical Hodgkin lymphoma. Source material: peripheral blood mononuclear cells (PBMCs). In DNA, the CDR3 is TGCAGTGGGGCAGGGTCAGAGACCCAGTACTTC. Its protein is CSGAGSETQYF.